This T cell receptor beta chain was retrieved from a study of blood T cell repertoires in COVID-19. Whole-study context: Whether acute or convalescent, the COVID-19 samples came from the United States, Italy and Spain. Sources were T cells, B-cell-depleted T cells, or PBMCs; the material itself was cDNA or gDNA.

Germline CDR1 is SGDLS and CDR2 is YYNGEE. The CDR3 sequence is 13 residues long. The V gene lost 0 bases and the J gene lost 4 bases, with 7 bases spanning the gap. Source study methods: Nucleated cell counts were estimated from reference gene primer amplification. Profiling relied on immunoSEQ multiplex PCR, and the TCRdb table lists in-frame clones only, not all of them. The V and J calls and the clone size are those of that table, but D and trimming were determined from the DNA. The sample records about 120,000 clones, around 86% being singletons. Sequencing input: peripheral blood. This sequence was found in a woman in her sixties or seventies with acute or convalescent COVID-19. V usage is TRBV9 and J usage is TRBJ1-2; D remains ambiguous. The chain's CDR3 is CASSVDQAYGYTF. The CDR3 coding sequence is TGTGCCAGCAGCGTAGATCAGGCCTATGGCTACACCTTC.